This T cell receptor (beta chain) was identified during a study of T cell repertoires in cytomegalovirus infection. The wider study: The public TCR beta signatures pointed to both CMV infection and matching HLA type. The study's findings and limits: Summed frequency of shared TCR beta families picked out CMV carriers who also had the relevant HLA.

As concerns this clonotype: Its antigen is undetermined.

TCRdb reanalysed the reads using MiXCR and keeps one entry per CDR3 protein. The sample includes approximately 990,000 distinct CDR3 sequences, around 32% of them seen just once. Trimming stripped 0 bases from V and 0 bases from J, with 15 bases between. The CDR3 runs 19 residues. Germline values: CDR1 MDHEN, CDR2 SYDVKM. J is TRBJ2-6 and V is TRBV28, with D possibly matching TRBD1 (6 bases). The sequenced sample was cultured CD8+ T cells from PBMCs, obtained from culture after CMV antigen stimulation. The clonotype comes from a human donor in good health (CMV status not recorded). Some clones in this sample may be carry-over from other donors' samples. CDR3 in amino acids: CASSLWGRGTPSGANVLTF. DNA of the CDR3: TGTGCCAGCAGTTTATGGGGCAGGGGAACCCCCTCTGGGGCCAACGTCCTGACTTTC.